One T cell receptor beta chain is described in this entry. What it recognizes is unknown. This record belongs to a study of cytomegalovirus exposure and HLA in healthy donors. It was with 60 Vbeta and 13 Jbeta primers that the PCR ran. Only in-frame clones appear in the TCRdb table, and some are missing; sequencing was by immunoSEQ multiplex PCR. This sample has over 40,000 clones, with 75% to 90% found just once. Study results and caveats: Sequencing depth roughly uniform across donors was assumed in presence/absence analyses.

Donors counted as nominally healthy when sampled, yet unrecorded immune exposures were likely. CDR3 length: 12 amino acids. V lost 5 bases, J lost 1 base, and 4 bases lay in between. Per germline, CDR1 MDHEN and CDR2 SYDVKM. The sample consisted of PBMCs. The TCR sequence derives from a woman aged 40 to 55 in good health and CMV-seropositive. The chain recombines TRBV28 with TRBJ2-3; D remains unclear. CDR3 loop: CASSSGTDTQYF. The CDR3 bases are TGTGCCAGCAGTAGCGGCACAGATACGCAGTATTTT.